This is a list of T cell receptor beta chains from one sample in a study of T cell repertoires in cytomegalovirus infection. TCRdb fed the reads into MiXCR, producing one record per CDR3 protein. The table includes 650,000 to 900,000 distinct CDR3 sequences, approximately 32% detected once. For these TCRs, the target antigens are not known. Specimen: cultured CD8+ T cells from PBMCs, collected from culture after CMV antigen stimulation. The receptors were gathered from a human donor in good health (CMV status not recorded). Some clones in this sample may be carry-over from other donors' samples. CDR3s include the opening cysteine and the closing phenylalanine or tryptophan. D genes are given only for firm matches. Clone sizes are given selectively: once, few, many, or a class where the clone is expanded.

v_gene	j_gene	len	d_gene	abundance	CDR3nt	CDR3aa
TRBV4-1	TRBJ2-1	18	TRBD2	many	TGCGCCAGCAGCCGGGCCCCAAGCGGGGGGGATCCCTACAATGAGCAGTTCTTC	CASSRAPSGGDPYNEQFF
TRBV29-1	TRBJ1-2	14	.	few	TGCAGCACACTCCGGCCGGACAGTAACTATGGCTACACCTTC	CSTLRPDSNYGYTF
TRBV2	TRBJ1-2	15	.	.	TGTGCCAGCATAGGGGCCAGGGTGTCTAACTATGGCTACACCTTC	CASIGARVSNYGYTF
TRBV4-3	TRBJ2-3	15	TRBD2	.	TGCGCCAGCAGCGACTTGGGAGGGAGCACAGATACGCAGTATTTT	CASSDLGGSTDTQYF
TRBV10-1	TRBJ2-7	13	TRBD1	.	TGCGCCAGCAGTGACGGACAGGGGGACGAGCAGTACTTC	CASSDGQGDEQYF
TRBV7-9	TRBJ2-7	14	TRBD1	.	TGTGCCAGCCGGTGGACAGGGGGTACCTACGAGCAGTACTTC	CASRWTGGTYEQYF
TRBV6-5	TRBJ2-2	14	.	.	TGTGCCTCCAAGGGGGGGCTATTGACCGGGGAGCTGTTTTTT	CASKGGLLTGELFF
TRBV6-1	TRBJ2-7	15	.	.	TGTGCCAGCAGAGACGGGGAGCTTTGGACCTACGAGCAGTACTTC	CASRDGELWTYEQYF
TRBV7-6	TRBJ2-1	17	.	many	TGTGCCAGCAGCTTTCCAGATGAGCGACAGATCTACAATGAGCAGTTCTTC	CASSFPDERQIYNEQFF
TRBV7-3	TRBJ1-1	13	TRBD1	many	TGTGCCAGCAGCGCCTGGACAGGGACTGAAGCTTTCTTT	CASSAWTGTEAFF
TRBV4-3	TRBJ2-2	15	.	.	TGCGCCAGCAGCCAGGAGACAGCTCCAACCGGGGAGCTGTTTTTT	CASSQETAPTGELFF
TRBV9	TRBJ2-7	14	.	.	TGTGCCAGCAGCGTAGGGGGGAGGCCCTACGAGCAGTACTTC	CASSVGGRPYEQYF
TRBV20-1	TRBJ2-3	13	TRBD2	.	TGCAGTGAAGGTAGCGGGGTCACAGATACGCAGTATTTT	CSEGSGVTDTQYF
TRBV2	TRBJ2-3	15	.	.	.	CASILGFSSTDTQYF
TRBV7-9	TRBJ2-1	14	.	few	TGTGCCAGCAGCAAGGACAGCTCCTACAATGAGCAGTTCTTC	CASSKDSSYNEQFF
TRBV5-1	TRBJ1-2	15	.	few	TGCGCCAGCAGAGCCCCGGGGGGCTTAAACTATGGCTACACCTTC	CASRAPGGLNYGYTF
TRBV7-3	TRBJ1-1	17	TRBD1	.	TGTGCCAGCAGCTTAATTCGACGACAGGGTGGAAACACTGAAGCTTTCTTT	CASSLIRRQGGNTEAFF
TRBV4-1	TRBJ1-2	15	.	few	TGCGCCAGCAGCCAAACCCAGACAGAGAACTATGGCTACACCTTC	CASSQTQTENYGYTF
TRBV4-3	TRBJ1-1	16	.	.	TGCGCCAGCAGCCAAGCCCCCTGGGGAGGGAAAACTGAAGCTTTCTTT	CASSQAPWGGKTEAFF
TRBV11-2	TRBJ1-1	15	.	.	TGTGCCAGCAGCCCTGATTTCAGTGCGAACACTGAAGCTTTCTTT	CASSPDFSANTEAFF
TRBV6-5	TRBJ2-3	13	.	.	TGTGCCAGCAGTTACGGCCAGGGTTATACGCAGTATTTT	CASSYGQGYTQYF
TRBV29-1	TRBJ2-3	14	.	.	TGCAGCGTTGCCCCAGGGGCTAGCACAGATACGCAGTATTTT	CSVAPGASTDTQYF
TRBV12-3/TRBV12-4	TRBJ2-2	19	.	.	TGTGCCAGCAGTTTAAGGAACCCGAGGGAATTCGACAGTGCAGGGGAGCTGTTTTTT	CASSLRNPREFDSAGELFF
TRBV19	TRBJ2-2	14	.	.	TGTGCCAGTTCCCCCGACTATAACACCGGGGAGCTGTTTTTT	CASSPDYNTGELFF
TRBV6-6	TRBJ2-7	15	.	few	TGTGCCAGCAGTTACTCGAAGGGCCGGGGCTACGAGCAGTACTTC	CASSYSKGRGYEQYF
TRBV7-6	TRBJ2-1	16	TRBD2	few	TGTGCCAGCAGCTTAGCTCCAGCGGGGGGGAACAATGAGCAGTTCTTC	CASSLAPAGGNNEQFF
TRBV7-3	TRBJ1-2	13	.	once	TGTGCCAGCAGTCCTGGGGGGGCCCTTGGCTACACCTTC	CASSPGGALGYTF
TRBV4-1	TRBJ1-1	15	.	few	TGCGCCAGCAGCCAAGTGGGTGAAAGAAACACTGAAGCTTTCTTT	CASSQVGERNTEAFF
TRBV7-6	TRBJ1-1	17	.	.	TGTGCCAGCAGCTTAGGGCCCTCGCGAGGGGTGAACACTGAAGCTTTCTTT	CASSLGPSRGVNTEAFF
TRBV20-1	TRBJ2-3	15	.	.	TGCAGTGCTAGAGATGTGGCGGGGAGCACAGATACGCAGTATTTT	CSARDVAGSTDTQYF
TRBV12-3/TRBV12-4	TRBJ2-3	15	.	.	TGTGCCAGCAGCCCCTCGGGGCCCTTCACAGATACGCAGTATTTT	CASSPSGPFTDTQYF
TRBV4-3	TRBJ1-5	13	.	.	TGCGCCAGCAGCCAAGACGAGGGCCAGCCCCAGCATTTT	CASSQDEGQPQHF
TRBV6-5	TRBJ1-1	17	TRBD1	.	TGTGCCAGCAGTTTACCCCGGGACAGGGGTCGTCGGACTGAAGCTTTCTTT	CASSLPRDRGRRTEAFF
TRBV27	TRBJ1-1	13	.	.	TGTGCCAGCAGTTTTTTCGGTACGACTGAAGCTTTCTTT	CASSFFGTTEAFF
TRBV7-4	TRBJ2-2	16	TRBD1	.	TGTGCCAGCAGCTTAGGGACAGGTTTCCCCACCGGGGAGCTGTTTTTT	CASSLGTGFPTGELFF
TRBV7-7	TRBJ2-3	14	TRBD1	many	TGTGCTAGCAGCCAAGGTGACAGGGGAGATACGCAGTATTTT	CASSQGDRGDTQYF
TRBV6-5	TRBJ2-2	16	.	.	TGTGCCAGCACAAACCCCGGACGGATTAACACCGGGGAGCTGTTTTTT	CASTNPGRINTGELFF
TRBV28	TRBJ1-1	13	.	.	TGTGCCAGCAGTTTAGGGGGGACATCTGAAGCTTTCTTT	CASSLGGTSEAFF
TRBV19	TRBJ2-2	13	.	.	TGTGCCAGTAGTATCAGCAATCTCGGGGAGCTGTTTTTT	CASSISNLGELFF
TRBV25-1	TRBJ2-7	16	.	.	TGTGCCAGCAAGGACCGTTCAGCTCTCAACGGGGGCGAGCAGTACTTC	CASKDRSALNGGEQYF
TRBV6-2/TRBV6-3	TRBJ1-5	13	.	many	TGTGCCAGCAGTTACTCGATCGGACAGCCCCAGCATTTT	CASSYSIGQPQHF
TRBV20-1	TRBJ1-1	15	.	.	TGCAGTGCTAGAGATACCCAAAAGGGGAACACTGAAGCTTTCTTT	CSARDTQKGNTEAFF
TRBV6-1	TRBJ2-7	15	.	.	TGTGCCAGCAGTGAGCCCCGGGACATGTCCTACGAGCAGTACTTC	CASSEPRDMSYEQYF
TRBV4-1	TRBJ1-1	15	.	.	TGCGCCAGCAGCCAAGCACAGGGTGTAGGGACTGAAGCTTTCTTT	CASSQAQGVGTEAFF
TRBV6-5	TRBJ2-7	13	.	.	TGTGCCAGCAGTTACCGTGCCTCCTACGAGCAGTACTTC	CASSYRASYEQYF
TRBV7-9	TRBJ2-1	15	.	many	TGTGCCAGCAGCTTAGCGGACCTGGGCTACAATGAGCAGTTCTTC	CASSLADLGYNEQFF
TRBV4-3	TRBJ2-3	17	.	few	TGCGCCAGCAGCCAAGATTTCAGGGGAGTCAAAACAGATACGCAGTATTTT	CASSQDFRGVKTDTQYF
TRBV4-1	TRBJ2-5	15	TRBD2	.	TGCGCCAGCAGCCAAGATCAAGGACTAGCAAAGACCCAGTACTTC	CASSQDQGLAKTQYF
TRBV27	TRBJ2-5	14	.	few	TGTGCCAGCACCACTTTGGGGACGGGGGAGACCCAGTACTTC	CASTTLGTGETQYF
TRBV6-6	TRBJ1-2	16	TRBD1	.	TGTGCCAGCAGTTACACCGACAGGGAATTGGGCTATGGCTACACCTTC	CASSYTDRELGYGYTF
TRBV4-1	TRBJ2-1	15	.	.	TGCGCCAGCAGTGAAGAGAACCCCTCCTACAATGAGCAGTTCTTC	CASSEENPSYNEQFF
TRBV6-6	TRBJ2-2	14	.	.	TGTGCCAGCAGTGGACCCTCGGGGTCCGGGGAGCTGTTTTTT	CASSGPSGSGELFF
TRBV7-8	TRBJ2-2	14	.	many	TGTGCCAGCAGCTTAGAATGGGACACCGGGGAGCTGTTTTTT	CASSLEWDTGELFF
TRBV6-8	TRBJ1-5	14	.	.	TGTGCCAGCAGTTACTCACGGGACCATCAGCCCCAGCATTTT	CASSYSRDHQPQHF
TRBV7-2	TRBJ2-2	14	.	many	TGTGCCAGCAGCCCATCCGCCGGGACCGGGGAGCTGTTTTTT	CASSPSAGTGELFF